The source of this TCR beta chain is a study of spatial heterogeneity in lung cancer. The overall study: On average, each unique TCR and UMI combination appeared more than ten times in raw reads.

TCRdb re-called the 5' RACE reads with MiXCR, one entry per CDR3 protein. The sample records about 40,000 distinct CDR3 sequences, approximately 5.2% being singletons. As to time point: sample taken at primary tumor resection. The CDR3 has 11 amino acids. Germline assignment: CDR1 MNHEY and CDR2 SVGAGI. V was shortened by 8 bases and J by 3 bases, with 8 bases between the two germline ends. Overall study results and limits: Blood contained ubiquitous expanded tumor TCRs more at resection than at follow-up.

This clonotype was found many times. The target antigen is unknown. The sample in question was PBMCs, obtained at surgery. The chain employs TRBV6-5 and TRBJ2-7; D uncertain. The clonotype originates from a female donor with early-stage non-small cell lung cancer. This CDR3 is CASGNLYEQYF. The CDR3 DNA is TGTGCCAGCGGGAACCTCTACGAGCAGTACTTC.